A single sample gave rise to the 7 T cell receptor beta chains below, sequenced in a study of shared T cell receptors in the human thymus. The table came from immunoSEQ multiplex PCR; TCRdb's copy has only in-frame clones and leaves some out. The table lists roughly 410,000 clones, around 93% of them singletons, with about 0.02% in the top ten. The material sequenced was thymocytes. The receptors come from a human donor.

The chain recombines TRBV27 with TRBJ2-3; tentatively, D is TRBD2 (7 bases). Germline V gives CDR1 MNHEY, CDR2 SMNVEV (reference sequence). The CDR3 has 16 residues. The V end lost 6 bases, the J end lost 3 bases, and 19 bases lay between the germline ends. CDR3 in DNA: TGTGCCAGCAGCTTCGAAAGGGAGGGGGTGACAGATACGCAGTATTTT. As protein: CASSFEREGVTDTQYF.

The chain has TRBV6-5 and TRBJ2-2, with a possible D match to TRBD1 (5 bases). This CDR3 has 13 amino acids. Trimming took off 8 bases at V and 6 bases at J, with 13 bases between the two ends. The germline V gene has CDR1 MNHEY and CDR2 SVGAGI. CDR3 residues: CASWYPGSGELFF. DNA of the CDR3: TGTGCCAGCTGGTACCCAGGGTCCGGGGAGCTGTTTTTT.

The rearrangement links TRBV6-1 to TRBJ2-5; 7 bases are a match to TRBD2. Trimming at V came to 3 bases and at J to 5 bases, leaving 12 bases not matched to a gene. Per the germline V gene, CDR1 is MNHNS and CDR2 is SASEGT. The CDR3 runs 16 residues. The chain's CDR3 is CASSEPLAAGSETQYF. The CDR3 DNA is TGTGCCAGCAGTGAGCCCCTAGCGGCGGGGAGTGAGACCCAGTACTTC.

The V and J genes are TRBV6-4 and TRBJ1-1; 9 bases map to TRBD1. The V gene end was trimmed by 4 bases and the J gene end by 4 bases; junction bases not matched to a gene: 13. This CDR3 has 17 residues. Germline assignment: CDR1 MRHNA and CDR2 SNTAGT. DNA of the CDR3: TGTGCCAGCAGTGCCGAATCGGACAGGGGACGAGGCACTGAAGCTTTCTTT. Residues: CASSAESDRGRGTEAFF.

The V gene is TRBV5-6, the J gene TRBJ2-7; D not resolved. CDR3 length equals 14 residues. The V end lost 4 bases, the J end lost 6 bases, and 17 bases lay between the germline ends. Looked up from germline, CDR1 is SGHDT and CDR2 is YYEEEE. In DNA form, the CDR3 reads TGTGCCAGCAGCAACCGTAACCCCCTCGGCGAGCAGTACTTC. Protein sequence: CASSNRNPLGEQYF.

This clone turned up a few times. This chain links TRBV12-5 with TRBJ2-1; 7 bases map to TRBD2. This CDR3 has 17 amino acids. Trimming took 0 bases from V and 2 from J; bases not matched to a gene: 7. Germline loops: CDR1 LGHNT, CDR2 FRNRAP. CDR3 residues: CASGLVREDNAYNEQFF. The CDR3 DNA follows: TGTGCTAGTGGTTTGGTACGGGAGGACAACGCCTACAATGAGCAGTTCTTC.

The chain uses TRBV29-1 and TRBJ2-2, with TRBD1 identical over 10 bases. Germline trimming cut 6 bases from V and 4 bases from J; bases unmatched to any gene: 2. The CDR3 extends over 13 amino acids. Germline loops: CDR1 SQVTM, CDR2 ANQGSEA. Written as DNA, the CDR3 is TGCAGCGTCCGGACAGGGGGCACCGGGGAGCTGTTTTTT. It yields the protein CSVRTGGTGELFF.